This T cell receptor beta chain was identified during a study of beta chain features in type 1 diabetes. General observations from the study: PCR might pick shorter templates more often, in the same way for patients and controls.

Remarks on this clone: Its antigen is not identified.

Expressed TCRB transcripts were sequenced, since all the RNA that had been isolated was reverse transcribed. Sequencing was performed with immunoSEQ multiplex PCR; in TCRdb, only in-frame clones are kept and a portion is missing. The sample yields over 120,000 clones, about 8.7% seen once. The CDR3 is 17 amino acids. Germline-derived CDR1 and CDR2 are SGHRS and YFSETQ. J was trimmed by 1 base and V by 1 base; bases with no gene match: 7. V is TRBV5-1 and J is TRBJ2-2, with 7 bases that match TRBD1. This receptor was identified in a man aged 18 to 30 in good health. Material for sequencing was central memory CD4+ T cells from blood. The CDR3 loop is CASSLTTGTENTGELFF. The CDR3 DNA reads TGCGCCAGCAGCTTGACCACCGGGACAGAGAACACCGGGGAGCTGTTTTTT.